The rows below give T cell receptor beta chains drawn from one sample of a study of T-cell reconstitution after alpha-beta-depleted transplantation in children. TCRdb re-derived calls from the PCR reads in MiXCR, one entry per CDR3 protein. Of 190,000 or so distinct CDR3 sequences listed, about 6.4% were seen once; the top ten hold roughly 3%. Sequencing was performed on PBMCs from the stem cell graft donor, taken from the stem cell graft. The receptors here all came from a human donor who donated a stem cell graft to a child with Wiskott-Aldrich syndrome. Both conserved end residues are part of each CDR3. D genes are given only for firm matches. Only some rows state a clone size, as once, few, many or a class for expanded clones.

j_call,v_call,clone_size,d_call,cdr3_nt,cdr3_aa
TRBJ1-2,TRBV6-1,.,TRBD1,TGTGCCAGCAGAAGGACAGGGAACCTGGGTGGCTACACCTTC,CASRRTGNLGGYTF
TRBJ2-1,TRBV4-1,many,TRBD2,TGCGCCAGCAGCCGGCTAGCGGGGGGCCGCTCCTACAATGAGCAGTTCTTC,CASSRLAGGRSYNEQFF
TRBJ2-5,TRBV7-8,many,.,TGTGCCAGCAGCTTACGAGAGAGTCTATTAAAGACCCAGTACTTC,CASSLRESLLKTQYF
TRBJ2-2,TRBV5-5,many,.,TGTGCCAGCAGCCACCGTACAGGGACGAACACCGGGGAGCTGTTTTTT,CASSHRTGTNTGELFF
TRBJ2-5,TRBV5-4,.,.,TGTGCCAGCAGCTTTGGACAGAGCCAAGAGACCCAGTACTTC,CASSFGQSQETQYF
TRBJ1-2,TRBV6-4,many,.,TGTGCCAGCAAGCCCCAGGGCGACTATGGCTACACCTTC,CASKPQGDYGYTF
TRBJ1-1,TRBV7-2,many,.,TGTGCCAGCAGCTTAAAGACTGAAGCTTTCTTT,CASSLKTEAFF
TRBJ2-1,TRBV20-1,many,.,TGCAGTGCCGAGGGGTTATCCTACAATGAGCAGTTCTTC,CSAEGLSYNEQFF
TRBJ2-7,TRBV5-1,.,.,TGCGCCAGCAGCCCGGCTCGTCGGACCTGTGAGCAGTACTTC,CASSPARRTCEQYF
TRBJ2-3,TRBV7-9,many,.,TGTGCCAGCAGCTTGGCAGGGGCAGATACGCAGTATTTT,CASSLAGADTQYF
TRBJ1-4,TRBV4-1,many,.,TGCGCCAGCAGCCAAGATGGTCCAGGGAAGTTGCAGGTAAAACTGTTTTTT,CASSQDGPGKLQVKLFF
TRBJ1-2,TRBV6-1,many,.,TGTGCCAGCAGGGACCCCGGGGAAAACTATGGCTACACCTTC,CASRDPGENYGYTF
TRBJ1-4,TRBV3-1,.,TRBD1,TGTGCCAGCAGCCAAATCATAGGCCAGGGGGACGAAAAACTGTTTTTT,CASSQIIGQGDEKLFF
TRBJ2-5,TRBV18,.,.,TGTGCCAGCTCACCTTCGGGGGCTCTTGGAACCCAGTACTTC,CASSPSGALGTQYF
TRBJ2-1,TRBV7-6,many,TRBD2,TGTGCCAGCAGCATAAGGAGTCGACTAGCGGGGGGATCCTACAATGAGCAGTTCTTC,CASSIRSRLAGGSYNEQFF
TRBJ2-1,TRBV7-9,.,TRBD2,TGTGCCAGCAGCTTAGCCCCGGGGACTAGCGGGGACAATGAGCAGTTCTTC,CASSLAPGTSGDNEQFF
TRBJ2-2,TRBV5-1,few,TRBD1,TGCGCCAGCAGCTTCGTGGGACAGGGGGACCTGTTTTTT,CASSFVGQGDLFF
TRBJ2-7,TRBV7-9,many,.,TGTGCCAGCAGCCCCGAGTCGGGGGTACCCTACGAGCAGTACTTC,CASSPESGVPYEQYF
TRBJ2-3,TRBV5-1,.,TRBD2,TGCGCCAGCAGCTACCCGGGACTAGCGGGAGTTCGGGATACGCAGTATTTT,CASSYPGLAGVRDTQYF
TRBJ1-5,TRBV2,many,.,TGTGCCAGCAGTGAATCCCGGGACCTTAGCAATCAGCCCCAGCATTTT,CASSESRDLSNQPQHF
TRBJ1-1,TRBV5-6,many,.,TGTGCCAGCAGCTGGATTTCCTTGAACACTGAAGCTTTCTTT,CASSWISLNTEAFF
TRBJ1-5,TRBV18,few,.,TGTGCCAGCTCTCGGGTTGGGCAGGGAAATCAGCCCCAGCATTTT,CASSRVGQGNQPQHF
TRBJ2-5,TRBV3-1,many,TRBD1,TGTGCCAGCAGCCCGGTTCGGACAGGGATCAAGTACTTC,CASSPVRTGIKYF
TRBJ2-7,TRBV7-2,many,.,TGTGCCAGCAGCTTGAACGAATACGAGCAGTACTTC,CASSLNEYEQYF
TRBJ2-7,TRBV12-3/TRBV12-4,many,TRBD1,TGTGCCAGCAGCGCCGGGACAGGGGGCTTCACCGAGCAGTACTTC,CASSAGTGGFTEQYF
TRBJ2-1,TRBV18,few,.,TGTGCCAGCTCCCGTGACCGGAGCTCCTACAATGAGCAGTTCTTC,CASSRDRSSYNEQFF
TRBJ2-3,TRBV4-2,many,TRBD2,TGTGCCAGCAGCCAAGATTCTCTAGCGGGGGGGCCAGATACGCAGTATTTT,CASSQDSLAGGPDTQYF
TRBJ1-4,TRBV29-1,many,.,TGCAGCGTTGAAGAGGGTGCCGGGGAAAAACTGTTTTTT,CSVEEGAGEKLFF
TRBJ1-1,TRBV7-9,many,.,TGTGCCAGCAGCCATGGCGAGCGGCGGAACACTGAAGCTTTCTTT,CASSHGERRNTEAFF
TRBJ2-1,TRBV12-3/TRBV12-4,many,TRBD2,TGTGCCAGCAGGAGGACTAGCGGGACCTCCTACAATGAGCAGTTCTTC,CASRRTSGTSYNEQFF
TRBJ2-3,TRBV7-9,few,.,TGTGCCAGCAGCTCTTCCTCTAAGGCGGATACGCAGTATTTT,CASSSSSKADTQYF
TRBJ1-2,TRBV28,few,.,TGTGCCAGCAGTCTCTCAAATGGCTACACCTTC,CASSLSNGYTF
TRBJ2-7,TRBV28,.,.,TGTGCCAGCAGCACGACTTGGTCGGGCTCCTACGAGCAGTACTTC,CASSTTWSGSYEQYF
TRBJ2-5,TRBV12-3/TRBV12-4,many,.,TGTGCCAGCAGTTTATACTTACAAGAGACCCAGTACTTC,CASSLYLQETQYF
TRBJ2-5,TRBV5-1,.,.,TGCGCCAGCAGCTTGGGGACTATACTTACGGAGACCCAGTACTTC,CASSLGTILTETQYF
TRBJ2-6,TRBV12-3/TRBV12-4,.,TRBD1,TGTGCCAGCACAAAGTCCCGGACAGGGTCCGGGGCCAACGTCCTGACTTTC,CASTKSRTGSGANVLTF
TRBJ2-7,TRBV5-5,.,TRBD1,TGTGCCAGCAGCTTGGATGCGGGACAGGGTTCCGCCGAGCAGTACTTC,CASSLDAGQGSAEQYF
TRBJ1-1,TRBV6-5,many,.,TGTGCCAGCAGAGCCCACCTCGGGACGGCGGGCACTGAAGCTTTCTTT,CASRAHLGTAGTEAFF
TRBJ1-1,TRBV27,few,.,TGTGCCAGCAGTAGGGTTTTGTGGTCTGGAACTGAAGCTTTCTTT,CASSRVLWSGTEAFF
TRBJ1-1,TRBV7-2,many,.,TGTGCCAGCAGCTTAATGAACACTGAAGCTTTCTTT,CASSLMNTEAFF
TRBJ2-1,TRBV7-8,many,TRBD1,TGTGCCAGCAGCGCTACCCGGGACAGTTCCTACAATGAGCAGTTCTTC,CASSATRDSSYNEQFF
TRBJ2-7,TRBV11-2,.,.,TGTGCCAGCTGGGGGTCAGGGAATATCTACGAGCAGTACTTC,CASWGSGNIYEQYF
TRBJ1-5,TRBV28,many,.,TGTGCCAGCAGTCCCGGGACGGGACATCAGCCCCAGCATTTT,CASSPGTGHQPQHF
TRBJ2-3,TRBV5-6,many,TRBD2,TGTGCCAGCAGCTTGTTCCCTAGCGGGGACACAGATACGCAGTATTTT,CASSLFPSGDTDTQYF
TRBJ2-7,TRBV4-3,many,.,TGCGCCAGCAGCCAAGATACTAAAACTTACGAGCAGTACTTC,CASSQDTKTYEQYF
TRBJ2-3,TRBV19,.,.,TGTGCCACCGGGACAAGCAGCACAGATACGCAGTATTTT,CATGTSSTDTQYF
TRBJ2-1,TRBV12-3/TRBV12-4,many,TRBD2,TGTGCCAGCGGACGGCGGGAGATAGGTGAGCAGTTCTTC,CASGRREIGEQFF
TRBJ1-3,TRBV20-1,few,.,TGCAGTGCTAGCGGTTGGGGAAAGGGTGGAAACACCATATATTTT,CSASGWGKGGNTIYF
TRBJ2-4,TRBV12-3/TRBV12-4,many,.,TGTGCCAGCAGTTCCGTGACAAACAGGGTCGGGAACATTCAGTACTTC,CASSSVTNRVGNIQYF
TRBJ2-7,TRBV28,many,.,TGTGCCAGCAGCCCCCTCGGGACGGCCGGTTCGAAGCAGTACTTC,CASSPLGTAGSKQYF
TRBJ2-7,TRBV5-1,many,.,TGCGCCAGCAGCACGGGACTGCAATCCTACGAGCAGTACTTC,CASSTGLQSYEQYF
TRBJ2-1,TRBV7-4,many,TRBD1,TGTGCCAGCAGGATGGGCTACGGACAGGGGCAGGTGGATGAGCAGTTCTTC,CASRMGYGQGQVDEQFF
TRBJ2-2,TRBV20-1,many,TRBD1,TGCAGTGCTAGAGATCGGTCAGGACAGGGATCTCACGGGGAGCTGTTTTTT,CSARDRSGQGSHGELFF
TRBJ1-1,TRBV6-2/TRBV6-3,.,TRBD1,TGTGCCAGCAGCCCGGACAGGGCCATGAACACTGAAGCTTTCTTT,CASSPDRAMNTEAFF
TRBJ1-1,TRBV4-1,many,.,TGCGCCAGCAGCCATCGCGGACGGGACACTGAAGCTTTCTTT,CASSHRGRDTEAFF